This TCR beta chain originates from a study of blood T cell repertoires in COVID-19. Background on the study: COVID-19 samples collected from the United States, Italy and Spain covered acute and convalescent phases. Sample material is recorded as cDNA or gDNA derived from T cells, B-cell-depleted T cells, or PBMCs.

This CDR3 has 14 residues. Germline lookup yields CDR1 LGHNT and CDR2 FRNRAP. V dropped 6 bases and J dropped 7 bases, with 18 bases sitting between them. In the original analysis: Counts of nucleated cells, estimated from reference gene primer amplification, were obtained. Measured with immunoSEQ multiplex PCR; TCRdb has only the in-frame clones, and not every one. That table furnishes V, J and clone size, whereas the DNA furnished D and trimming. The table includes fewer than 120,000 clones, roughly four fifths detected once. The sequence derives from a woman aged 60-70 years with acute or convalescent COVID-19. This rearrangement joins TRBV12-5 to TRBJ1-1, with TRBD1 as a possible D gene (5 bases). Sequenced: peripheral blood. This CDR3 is CASGLTEPFSEAFF. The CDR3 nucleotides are TGTGCTAGTGGGCTGACAGAGCCCTTTAGTGAAGCTTTCTTT. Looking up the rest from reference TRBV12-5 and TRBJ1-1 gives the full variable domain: DARVTQTPRHKVTEMGQEVTMRCQPILGHNTVFWYRQTMMQGLELLAYFRNRAPLDDSGMPKDRFSAEMPDATLATLKIQPSEPRDSAVYFCASGLTEPFSEAFFGQGTRLTVV.